These 13 T cell receptor beta chains were all obtained from the same sample, sequenced in a study of blood T cells in healthy people across ages. With a J-beta primer mix and a sample-barcoded 5' primer, a second PCR ran about 7 to 12 cycles. TCRdb re-called the 5' RACE reads through MiXCR, storing one row per CDR3 protein. The repertoire holds roughly 1.4 million distinct CDR3 sequences, almost 60% seen once, with 6.5% to 8.5% in the top ten. Sequences were obtained from blood. These receptors came from a man aged 18 to 29 in good health.

This clonotype came up a few times. V usage is TRBV4-3 and J usage is TRBJ2-2, with a weak D call TRBD1 (6 bases). This CDR3 has 14 amino acids. The V and J ends lost 3 bases and 4 bases respectively, with 9 bases between them. CDR1 is LGHNA and CDR2 is YSLEER in the germline V gene. The chain's CDR3 is CASSHQGRTGELFF. The CDR3 bases are TGCGCCAGCAGCCACCAGGGGCGCACCGGGGAGCTGTTTTTT.

The rearrangement uses TRBV7-2 and TRBJ2-4; D not resolved. The J call may not be correct, given that the DNA end is closer to TRBJ2-7. Germline V gives CDR1 SGHTA, CDR2 FQGNSA. The CDR3 extends over 15 amino acids. The CDR3, as DNA: TGTGCCAGCAGTTTTGACACCAAGCCTTCCTACGAGCAGTACTTC. This translates into CASSFDTKPSYEQYF.

This clonotype was seen only a few times. This sequence joins TRBV4-1 and TRBJ2-1; D ambiguous. Looked up from germline, CDR1 is MGHRA and CDR2 is YSYEKL. Trimming stripped 3 bases from V and 1 base from J, with 10 bases between. The CDR3 consists of 15 residues. CDR3: CASSQTLGSYNEQFF. Written as DNA, the CDR3 is TGCGCCAGCAGCCAGACCCTAGGTTCCTACAATGAGCAGTTCTTC.

This clonotype has only a few counts. This chain connects TRBV6-6 to TRBJ2-7, with TRBD2 matching over 7 bases. Germline V gives CDR1 MNHNY, CDR2 SVGAGI (reference sequence). The ends lost 9 bases at V and 4 bases at J; junction bases unmatched: 15. This CDR3 has 15 amino acids. CDR3 nucleotide sequence: TGTGCCAGTAGCCGCCCTAGCGGAGCCCTTTACGAGCAGTACTTC. Translated: CASSRPSGALYEQYF.

The V gene is TRBV21-1, the J gene TRBJ2-5; TRBD2 reflects the table's D call only, with no check against the DNA. The end of the DNA is better explained by TRBJ2-7, so the J call may be wrong. TRBV21-1 represents a pseudogene. The CDR3 is 14 residues long. The CDR3 reads CASSETSPSLEQYF. As DNA, the CDR3 is TGTGCCAGCAGCGAGACATCTCCCTCCCTCGAGCAGTACTTC.

This clonotype was picked up a small number of times. The CDR3 loop reads CASSENPNNYGYTF. CDR3 bases: TGTGCCAGCAGTGAAAATCCAAACAACTATGGCTACACCTTC. The chain carries TRBV2 and TRBJ1-2; D is unresolved. This CDR3 spans 14 amino acids. Germline assignment: CDR1 SNHLY and CDR2 FYNNEI. Trimming took off 2 bases at V and 2 bases at J, with 9 bases between the two ends.

The V gene is TRBV29-1, the J gene TRBJ2-1; unclear D gene. CDR1 SQVTM and CDR2 ANQGSEA come from the germline V gene. This CDR3 is built from 14 residues. Trimming took off 7 bases at V and 4 bases at J, with 17 bases between the two ends. Here the CDR3 DNA reads TGCAGCGGTGTTTCAGCGCGAGCATACAATGAGCAGTTCTTC. It encodes CSGVSARAYNEQFF.

The rearrangement links TRBV12-3 or TRBV12-4 to TRBJ2-7; possible D gene TRBD2, 5 bases. The CDR3 is 14 residues long. Trimming removed 3 bases at V and 4 bases at J, with 13 bases between. DNA of the CDR3: TGTGCCAGCAGTTTGAGCGGAGTGGGGTACGAGCAGTACTTC. This codes for CASSLSGVGYEQYF.

V is TRBV20-1 and J is TRBJ2-1, with 7 nucleotides matching TRBD2. CDR1 is DFQATT and CDR2 is SNEGSKA in the germline V gene (reference sequence). The ends lost 1 base at V and 0 bases at J; junction bases unmatched: 6. The CDR3 covers 16 residues. The CDR3 DNA sequence: TGCAGTGCTAGAGGACTAGCCTTTTTCTCCTACAATGAGCAGTTCTTC. Translation gives CSARGLAFFSYNEQFF.

This chain uses TRBV29-1 with TRBJ2-4, with D perhaps matching TRBD2 (6 bases). Near its end, the DNA agrees better with TRBJ2-7, so the J call may be wrong. The germline V gene encodes CDR1 SQVTM and CDR2 ANQGSEA. This CDR3 comprises 11 residues. CDR3 coding DNA: TGCAGCGTCGAGTCTAGCGACGAGCAGTACTTC. Translating gives CSVESSDEQYF.

This chain connects TRBV15 to TRBJ2-3, with unresolved D. Trimming took 5 bases from V and 5 from J, leaving 8 bases between them. The CDR3 totals 12 residues. Germline V CDR1 and CDR2: LNHNV, YYDKDF (reference sequence). CDR3 residues: CATSPHGDTQYF. The DNA of the CDR3 is TGTGCCACCAGCCCACACGGAGATACGCAGTATTTT.

This clonotype showed up just a few times. This chain joins TRBV6-1 and TRBJ1-5, with D hard to call. The CDR3 consists of 13 residues. Germline assignment: CDR1 MNHNS and CDR2 SASEGT. Trimming stripped 7 bases from V and 6 bases from J, with 13 bases between. CDR3 in DNA: TGTGCCAGCACTCGAGACGTAGGTCAGCCCCAGCATTTT. Its protein is CASTRDVGQPQHF.

The chain uses TRBV10-3 and TRBJ1-6; 7 bases are shared with TRBD1. CDR1 is ENHRY and CDR2 is SYGVKD in the germline V gene. The CDR3 consists of 18 residues. The junction had 11 bases not matched to a gene; V was cut back by 0 bases and J by 6 bases. This chain's CDR3 is CAISESSGRGYSNSPLHF. CDR3 in DNA: TGTGCCATCAGTGAGTCTTCAGGCAGGGGGTATTCTAATTCACCCCTCCACTTT.